A single sample is the source of the 32 T cell receptor beta chains below, sequenced in a study of CD8 T cells in Susac syndrome. When the RNA was reverse transcribed, random hexamers were used with an input of 0.5 to 1 ug. TCRdb analysed the immunoSEQ multiplex PCR reads with MiXCR anew, one entry per CDR3 protein. The repertoire holds some 300,000 distinct CDR3 sequences, with 65% to 90% as singletons. The sequenced sample was CD8+ T cells from PBMCs. Receptors originate from a human donor with multiple sclerosis.

V and J are TRBV12-3 or TRBV12-4 and TRBJ2-3, with D possibly matching TRBD1 (5 bases). CDR3 length: 18 amino acids. Trimming left V 4 bases short and J 3 bases short, with 23 bases between. As DNA, the CDR3 is TGTGCCAGCAGTTCTCTTCCCCAGATGGCTCCAGGGACAGATACGCAGTATTTT. Residues: CASSSLPQMAPGTDTQYF.

The chain links TRBV7-9 to TRBJ1-1, with TRBD1 matching over 9 bases. J gave up 4 bases and V 5 bases, and 5 bases lay outside the gene matches. CDR3 length: 14 amino acids. In germline, CDR1 is SEHNR, CDR2 FQNEAQ (reference sequence). The CDR3 here is CASSVTGGSTEAFF. The CDR3 DNA sequence: TGTGCCAGCAGCGTGACAGGGGGTAGCACTGAAGCTTTCTTT.

V and J are TRBV7-9 and TRBJ2-5; 7 nucleotides match TRBD2. V lost 3 bases to trimming and J lost 1 base; unmatched junction nucleotides: 17. Germline CDR1 SEHNR, CDR2 FQNEAQ (reference sequence). The CDR3 is 19 residues long. CDR3: CASSFMTSLKHVSQETQYF. CDR3 nucleotide sequence: TGTGCCAGCAGCTTCATGACTAGCCTAAAGCATGTGTCCCAAGAGACCCAGTACTTC.

This clonotype came up once. The rearrangement uses TRBV6-6 and TRBJ2-5, with 7 bases aligning to TRBD2. The CDR3 covers 15 residues. V was clipped by 2 bases and J by 1 base; unmatched bases: 4. In germline, CDR1 is MNHNY, CDR2 SVGAGI (reference sequence). CDR3 coding DNA: TGTGCCAGCAGTTACGCTACTAGCGTCCAAGAGACCCAGTACTTC. It specifies CASSYATSVQETQYF.

This clonotype appeared once. The chain is built from TRBV20-1 and TRBJ2-3; 9 bases agree with TRBD1. The J segment lost 6 bases and the V segment lost 6 bases, leaving 10 bases of the junction unmatched. The CDR3 extends over 14 amino acids. CDR1 and CDR2 from the germline V gene are DFQATT and SNEGSKA (reference sequence). Here the CDR3 reads CSAPGDRVTDTQYF. In DNA form, the CDR3 reads TGCAGTGCCCCCGGGGACAGGGTAACGGATACGCAGTATTTT.

V is TRBV28 and J is TRBJ2-1; 8 bases map to TRBD1. The CDR3 has 16 residues. CDR1 is MDHEN, CDR2 SYDVKM, per germline. V lost 2 bases and J lost 4; bases outside the gene matches: 7. CDR3 bases: TGTGCCAGCAGTTTACTGCCGGACAGGGTATACAATGAGCAGTTCTTC. Protein sequence: CASSLLPDRVYNEQFF.

The chain links TRBV28 to TRBJ2-5; D perhaps matches TRBD1 (5 bases). In germline, CDR1 is MDHEN, CDR2 SYDVKM. V was pared by 8 bases and J by 4 bases, with 20 bases between. This CDR3 has 15 amino acids. The CDR3 reads CASGRPRDRRETQYF. In DNA, the CDR3 is TGTGCCAGCGGTCGGCCCAGGGATCGGCGAGAGACCCAGTACTTC.

This clonotype was counted only a few times. This chain joins TRBV7-2 and TRBJ1-5, with unresolved D. Trimming took off 5 bases at V and 8 bases at J, with 10 bases between the two ends. Germline-derived CDR1 and CDR2 are SGHTA and FQGNSA. The CDR3 is 12 residues long. The CDR3 DNA is TGTGCCAGCAGCGCCAGGTTGGAGCCCCAGCATTTT. Its protein is CASSARLEPQHF. The whole variable domain, remainder taken from reference TRBV7-2 and TRBJ1-5, is GAGVSQSPSNKVTEKGKDVELRCDPISGHTALYWYRQSLGQGLEFLIYFQGNSAPDKSGLPSDRFSAERTGGSVSTLTIQRTQQEDSAVYLCASSARLEPQHFGDGTRLSIL.

The chain is built from TRBV19 and TRBJ2-1, with 7 bases fitting TRBD1. This CDR3 spans 15 amino acids. In germline, CDR1 is LNHDA, CDR2 SQIVND (reference sequence). Trimming at V came to 1 base and at J to 2 bases, leaving 2 bases not matched to a gene. CDR3: CASSIAGTAYNEQFF. The CDR3 nucleotides read TGTGCCAGTAGTATAGCCGGGACAGCCTACAATGAGCAGTTCTTC.

This chain links TRBV4-1 with TRBJ2-1; tentative D call: TRBD2 (6 bases). CDR1 is MGHRA, CDR2 YSYEKL, per germline. V gave up 2 bases and J gave up 5 bases, with 13 bases separating them. The CDR3 runs 15 residues. The DNA of the CDR3 is TGCGCCAGCAGCCAAAAACCGGGACTTAACAATGAGCAGTTCTTC. Its protein is CASSQKPGLNNEQFF.

The rearrangement joins TRBV28 to TRBJ1-2; TRBD1 is a possible D gene (6 bases). V gave up 6 bases and J gave up 8 bases, with 28 bases separating them. Germline lookup yields CDR1 MDHEN and CDR2 SYDVKM. The CDR3 runs to 17 residues. CDR3 loop: CASRFLALEGGIEGYTF. DNA of the CDR3: TGTGCCAGCAGGTTCCTAGCTCTAGAAGGGGGGATTGAAGGCTACACCTTC.

The V call is TRBV27, the J call TRBJ1-2; D remains unclear. This CDR3 region has 13 residues. The V and J ends lost 5 bases and 5 bases respectively, with 12 bases between them. Germline V lookup: CDR1 MNHEY, CDR2 SMNVEV (reference sequence). CDR3 loop: CASSPSWEYGYTF. The DNA for the CDR3 is TGTGCCAGCAGTCCTAGCTGGGAATATGGCTACACCTTC.

V usage is TRBV9 and J usage is TRBJ2-1; TRBD2 is a possible D gene (6 bases). Germline V CDR1 and CDR2: SGDLS, YYNGEE. The CDR3 totals 18 residues. The V and J ends lost 2 bases and 7 bases respectively, with 25 bases between them. The CDR3 loop is CASSVAPPGSGPGNEQFF. The CDR3 DNA is TGTGCCAGCAGCGTGGCACCCCCGGGTAGCGGCCCGGGGAATGAGCAGTTCTTC.

The rearrangement uses TRBV7-2 and TRBJ2-1, with unresolved D. V lost 0 bases, J lost 4 bases, and 13 bases lay in between. From germline, CDR1 is SGHTA and CDR2 FQGNSA. The CDR3 sequence is 16 residues long. The CDR3 region is CASSLARLPEYNEQFF. In DNA, the CDR3 is TGTGCCAGCAGCTTAGCGCGGCTACCCGAGTACAATGAGCAGTTCTTC.

The CDR3 bases are TGTGCCAGTAGTATTACAGGGACAGGAATTTATCAGCCCCAGCATTTT. Translated, it gives CASSITGTGIYQPQHF. The J gene is TRBJ1-5, the V gene TRBV19; 8 bases match TRBD1. Germline CDR1 LNHDA, CDR2 SQIVND (reference sequence). CDR3 size: 16 residues. V shed 3 bases and J 5 bases; nucleotides not matched to a gene: 9.

This clonotype came up once. The genes are TRBV9 and TRBJ2-1; TRBD2 agrees at 12 bases. The germline gives CDR1 SGDLS, CDR2 YYNGEE. This CDR3 has 16 residues. The ends lost 6 bases at V and 0 bases at J; junction bases unmatched: 4. This CDR3 reads CASTLTSGSSYNEQFF. The CDR3 DNA reads TGTGCCAGCACCCTGACTAGCGGGAGCTCCTACAATGAGCAGTTCTTC.

V gene TRBV12-3 or TRBV12-4 combines with J gene TRBJ1-5; D remains ambiguous. Trimming removed 5 bases at V and 11 bases at J, with 19 bases between. There are 14 residues in the CDR3. The CDR3 DNA follows: TGTGCCAGCAGTATAGAAACGGGTTCGAAGGCCCAGCATTTT. Encoded protein: CASSIETGSKAQHF.

V and J are TRBV6-2 or TRBV6-3 and TRBJ1-1, with D tentatively TRBD1 (6 bases). The V and J ends lost 5 bases and 1 base respectively, with 14 bases between them. The germline V gene has CDR1 MNHEY and CDR2 SVGEGT. The CDR3 extends over 15 amino acids. Written as DNA, the CDR3 is TGTGCCAGCAGTACACCGACAGGCCCGAACACTGAAGCTTTCTTT. Its protein is CASSTPTGPNTEAFF.

J is TRBJ2-4 and V is TRBV28; 7 nucleotides line up with TRBD1. V shed 6 bases and J 0 bases; nucleotides not matched to a gene: 8. Germline lookup yields CDR1 MDHEN and CDR2 SYDVKM. The CDR3 has 16 residues. As DNA, the CDR3 is TGTGCCAGCAGGACCGGGACAGCCCTAGCCAAAAACATTCAGTACTTC. Its translation: CASRTGTALAKNIQYF. Using reference TRBV28 and TRBJ2-4 for the parts outside the CDR3, the full variable domain is DVKVTQSSRYLVKRTGEKVFLECVQDMDHENMFWYRQDPGLGLRLIYFSYDVKMKEKGDIPEGYSVSREKKERFSLILESASTNQTSMYLCASRTGTALAKNIQYFGAGTRLSVL.

This clonotype has a single count. The chain uses TRBV3-1 and TRBJ1-1; 7 bases line up with TRBD1. From germline, CDR1 is LGHDT and CDR2 YNNKEL (reference sequence). The CDR3 is made up of 16 amino acids. The J segment lost 3 bases and the V segment lost 1 base, leaving 8 bases of the junction unmatched. The chain's CDR3 is CASSQVRQDRDTEAFF. In DNA form, the CDR3 reads TGTGCCAGCAGCCAAGTCCGTCAAGACAGGGACACTGAAGCTTTCTTT.

This clonotype has only a few counts. The rearrangement uses TRBV5-6 and TRBJ2-7, with 10 bases matching TRBD2. V dropped 4 bases and J dropped 5; count of bases not matched to a gene: 12. Germline CDR1 SGHDT, CDR2 YYEEEE. There are 16 residues in the CDR3. CDR3 protein: CASSPVYSGRENEQYF. DNA of the CDR3: TGTGCCAGCAGCCCGGTCTACAGCGGGAGGGAGAACGAGCAGTACTTC.

The J gene is TRBJ2-3, the V gene TRBV7-2; D remains unclear. The CDR3 contains 13 residues. V was trimmed by 5 bases and J by 5 bases, leaving 11 bases between them. CDR1 SGHTA and CDR2 FQGNSA come from the germline V gene. This chain's CDR3 is CASSLFGEDTQYF. The CDR3, as DNA: TGTGCCAGCAGCCTCTTTGGGGAAGATACGCAGTATTTT.

This clonotype was seen more than once but under ten times. The rearrangement joins TRBV6-5 to TRBJ2-3; D assignment may be TRBD1 or TRBD2 (5 bases each). This CDR3 is built from 11 residues. The germline CDR1 and CDR2 sequences are MNHEY and SVGAGI. CDR3 sequence reads: CASEGTDTQYF. The CDR3 nucleotides are TGTGCGAGCGAGGGGACAGATACGCAGTATTTT.

The genes are TRBV11-2 and TRBJ2-7; 7 nucleotides match TRBD1. This CDR3 region has 15 residues. V trimming: 3 bases; J trimming: 3 bases; junction bases outside the gene matches: 8. Looked up from germline, CDR1 is SGHAT and CDR2 is FQNNGV. CDR3 sequence (DNA): TGTGCCAGCAGCTTTACAGGGGTGGTTTTCTACGAGCAGTACTTC. This encodes CASSFTGVVFYEQYF.

This CDR3 reads CATQNRGDTEAFF. DNA for the CDR3: TGTGCCACCCAAAACAGGGGGGACACTGAAGCTTTCTTT. The chain employs TRBV24-1 and TRBJ1-1; 8 bases map to TRBD1. Germline CDR1 KGHDR, CDR2 SFDVKD. After removal of 9 bases from V and 3 bases from J, the junction contained 5 bases not matched to a gene. The CDR3 has 13 amino acids.

The chain combines TRBV20-1 with TRBJ2-1; TRBD2 matches 15 bases. CDR1 is DFQATT and CDR2 is SNEGSKA in the germline V gene (reference sequence). The V gene end was trimmed by 5 bases and the J gene end by 8 bases; junction bases not matched to a gene: 13. This CDR3 is built from 17 residues. CDR3 sequence: CSASGLAGGPDGYEQFF. CDR3 bases: TGCAGTGCTTCGGGACTAGCGGGAGGCCCTGACGGCTATGAGCAGTTCTTC.

V and J are TRBV9 and TRBJ2-3; TRBD2 aligns across 8 bases. The CDR3 contains 18 residues. With V trimmed by 3 bases and J by 1 base, 13 bases remained unmatched. Germline CDR1 reads SGDLS; CDR2 reads YYNGEE. The CDR3 spells CASSGPLLAASRTDTQYF. The CDR3 DNA reads as TGTGCCAGCAGCGGCCCTTTACTAGCGGCCTCTCGCACAGATACGCAGTATTTT. Based on the CDR3 plus reference TRBV9 and TRBJ2-3, the full variable domain is DSGVTQTPKHLITATGQRVTLRCSPRSGDLSVYWYQQSLDQGLQFLIQYYNGEERAKGNILERFSAQQFPDLHSELNLSSLELGDSALYFCASSGPLLAASRTDTQYFGPGTRLTVL.

This chain links TRBV3-1 with TRBJ2-7, with TRBD1 matching 8 bases. The CDR3 sequence is 17 residues long. CDR1 LGHDT and CDR2 YNNKEL come from the germline V gene (reference sequence). With 4 bases clipped from V and 1 base from J, the junction kept 12 bases outside the gene matches. CDR3 loop: CASSRRAGTGGSYEQYF. DNA of the CDR3: TGTGCCAGCAGCCGAAGAGCCGGGACAGGTGGGTCCTACGAGCAGTACTTC.

This sequence joins TRBV18 and TRBJ2-7, with TRBD2 as a possible D gene (6 bases). Germline CDR1 reads KGHSH; CDR2 reads LQKENI. The CDR3 loop spans 16 amino acids. V lost 2 bases, J lost 2 bases, and 16 bases lay in between. CDR3 nucleotide sequence: TGTGCCAGCTCACCATCTACCGGGAGAAAAGCCTACGAGCAGTACTTC. Translation: CASSPSTGRKAYEQYF.

The rearrangement joins TRBV24-1 to TRBJ2-2, with D possibly matching TRBD1 (6 bases). CDR1 KGHDR and CDR2 SFDVKD come from the germline V gene. This CDR3 contains 15 residues. Between the trimmed V and J ends, which lost 4 bases and 5 bases, there was a span of 13 bases. CDR3: CATSDNLQGTGELFF. CDR3 DNA sequence: TGTGCCACCAGTGACAACCTACAGGGAACCGGGGAGCTGTTTTTT.

The chain has TRBV12-5 and TRBJ2-1, with 10 bases matching TRBD2. The junction had 9 bases not matched to a gene; V was cut back by 5 bases and J by 5 bases. Germline values: CDR1 LGHNT, CDR2 FRNRAP. This CDR3 region has 16 residues. The CDR3 loop reads CASGLATSGNDNEQFF. The CDR3 DNA reads as TGTGCTAGTGGTCTCGCAACTAGCGGGAATGACAATGAGCAGTTCTTC.

The chain couples TRBV27 to TRBJ2-6, with D perhaps matching TRBD2 (5 bases). The CDR3 runs 16 residues. V lost 4 bases and J lost 0, with 10 bases in between. In germline, CDR1 is MNHEY, CDR2 SMNVEV (reference sequence). The CDR3 sequence is CASSSRGLSGANVLTF. The CDR3 DNA follows: TGTGCCAGCAGTTCACGCGGGCTCTCTGGGGCCAACGTCCTGACTTTC.